This note documents a single TCR beta chain sequence. The repertoire was sequenced with immunoSEQ multiplex PCR; TCRdb's copy has only in-frame clones and lacks some. This sample has fewer than 25,000 clones; less than 98% occur once, and the top ten carry approximately 0.13%. These data are taken from a study of T cells after posttransplantation cyclophosphamide. The V gene end was trimmed by 4 bases and the J gene end by 0 bases; junction bases not matched to a gene: 15. Germline V gene sequence: CDR1 SGDLS, CDR2 YYNGEE. The CDR3 length is 20 residues. Cells defined as naive were viable CD3+CD4+ or CD3+CD8+ and CCR7+CD45RA+CD45RO-CD95-CD27+CD28+.

Sequenced sample: naive CD4+ T cells sorted from PBMCs. The chain uses TRBV9 and TRBJ2-1; 11 bases fit TRBD2. This TCR came from a man aged 45-65 years in good health, CMV-negative, and a related stem cell transplant donor. CDR3 sequence (DNA): TGTGCCAGCAGCCTAAGTAGCGGGGGGGCTATACTAAGCTCCTACAATGAGCAGTTCTTC. Protein sequence: CASSLSSGGAILSSYNEQFF. Full variable domain (rest looked up from reference TRBV9 and TRBJ2-1): DSGVTQTPKHLITATGQRVTLRCSPRSGDLSVYWYQQSLDQGLQFLIQYYNGEERAKGNILERFSAQQFPDLHSELNLSSLELGDSALYFCASSLSSGGAILSSYNEQFFGPGTRLTVL.